The rows below give T cell receptor beta chains drawn from one sample of a study of blood T cell repertoires in COVID-19. Data came from immunoSEQ multiplex PCR; TCRdb stores just in-frame clones and leaves some out. The sample has 150,000 to 200,000 clones, around 80% seen once; the top ten hold around 20%. The sample consisted of peripheral blood. These receptors all come from a woman aged 80 or older with acute or convalescent COVID-19. The CDR3 runs from the conserved cysteine through the conserved F or W. D genes are given only for firm matches. Rows may omit the clone size; those that give it use once, few, many or a size class.

V gene	clone size	CDR3 length	D gene	J gene	CDR3 DNA	CDR3 protein
TRBV6-5	NA	15	TRBD2	TRBJ2-3	TGTGCCAGCAAATGGACCCCAGCGGGGAAAGATACGCAGTATTTT	CASKWTPAGKDTQYF
TRBV28	NA	15	TRBD1	TRBJ1-5	TGTGCCAGCAGTTTAACGGGACAGGGCGGTCAGCCCCAGCATTTT	CASSLTGQGGQPQHF
TRBV27	NA	16	NA	TRBJ2-5	TGTGCCAGCAGTTTACTAGGGGCACCCAACCAAGAGACCCAGTACTTC	CASSLLGAPNQETQYF
TRBV7-3	NA	15	NA	TRBJ2-7	TGTGCCAGCAGCTTAAGGTGGGGCTCTCCTGACGGGCAGTACTTC	CASSLRWGSPDGQYF
TRBV4-1	NA	18	TRBD2	TRBJ2-5	TGCGCCAGCAGCCCTTCCGGGACTAGCGGGGGGGCCCCCGAGACCCAGTACTTC	CASSPSGTSGGAPETQYF
TRBV5-1	NA	16	TRBD2	TRBJ2-3	TGCGCCAGCAGCCGGGCAGCGGGGGGGGCGATGAATACGCAGTATTTT	CASSRAAGGAMNTQYF
TRBV18	NA	16	NA	TRBJ1-5	TGTGCCAGCTCACGTGGCAGAGGAGGAAGTGGACAGCCCCAGCATTTT	CASSRGRGGSGQPQHF
TRBV4-2	once	13	TRBD2	TRBJ2-1	TGTGCCAGCAGCCGACGACGGGGGGATGAGCAGTTCTTC	CASSRRRGDEQFF
TRBV5-5	NA	14	NA	TRBJ1-5	TGTGCCAGCAGCTTGGGACTGACCAATCAGCCCCAGCATTTT	CASSLGLTNQPQHF
TRBV25-1	NA	15	TRBD1	TRBJ1-5	TGTGCCAGCAGTGATGCCAGGGGGCGCAATCAGCCCCAGCATTTT	CASSDARGRNQPQHF
TRBV4-2	NA	13	NA	TRBJ1-2	TGTGCCAGCAGCCAAGATACGGGGTATGGCTACACCTTC	CASSQDTGYGYTF
TRBV27	NA	15	NA	TRBJ1-5	TGTGCCAGCAGCCGGAATGGAGATAGCAATCAGCCCCAGCATTTT	CASSRNGDSNQPQHF
TRBV27	NA	19	TRBD2	TRBJ2-2	TGTGCCAGCAGTCCCCCGGGACTAGCGGGGGGGGCGAACACCGGGGAGCTGTTTTTT	CASSPPGLAGGANTGELFF
TRBV24-1	NA	15	TRBD1	TRBJ1-5	TGTGCCACCAGTGAAAATGACAGGGGGGATCAGCCCCAGCATTTT	CATSENDRGDQPQHF
TRBV7-8	NA	18	TRBD2	TRBJ2-7	TGTGCCAGCAGCTTCCCCGCGTCTAGCGGGGGGAGCTCCTACGAGCAGTACTTC	CASSFPASSGGSSYEQYF
TRBV18	NA	13	TRBD1	TRBJ1-3	TGTGCCAGCTCATCGGACAGGGGAAACACCATATATTTT	CASSSDRGNTIYF
TRBV7-9	NA	14	NA	TRBJ2-7	TGTGCCAGCAGCTTGGGGAGGGGGACGGGCGAGCAGTACTTC	CASSLGRGTGEQYF
TRBV15	NA	13	NA	TRBJ1-1	TGTGCCACCAGCAGAAGACAGGCGTTAGAAGCTTTCTTT	CATSRRQALEAFF
TRBV4-3	NA	16	TRBD1	TRBJ2-7	TGCGCCAGCAGCCAAGGTGGGGACAGAATGCCGTACGAGCAGTACTTC	CASSQGGDRMPYEQYF
TRBV28	NA	13	NA	TRBJ2-2	TGTGCCAGCAGGGTCACTAGCACCGGGGAGCTGTTTTTT	CASRVTSTGELFF
TRBV7-2	NA	15	NA	TRBJ2-1	TGTGCCAGCAGGGGGGGACGGATGACCTACAATGAGCAGTTCTTC	CASRGGRMTYNEQFF
TRBV2	once	14	TRBD1	TRBJ1-6	TGTGCCAGCAGTGCTACAGGGGGGGATTCACCCCTCCACTTT	CASSATGGDSPLHF
TRBV19	few	17	NA	TRBJ2-2	TGTGCCAGTAGTATAGATTACAACAGGGCGAGCACCGGGGAGCTGTTTTTT	CASSIDYNRASTGELFF
TRBV11-2	NA	13	NA	TRBJ1-1	TGTGCCACCCGCCTAAATTTTTACACTGAAGCTTTCTTT	CATRLNFYTEAFF
TRBV10-3	NA	15	TRBD1	TRBJ2-7	TGTGCCAGCGGATGGGGGACAGGGCAAACCTACGAGCAGTACTTC	CASGWGTGQTYEQYF
TRBV5-4	once	14	NA	TRBJ2-3	TGTGCCAGCAGAGGGGGGGGTGTACGAGATACGCAGTATTTT	CASRGGGVRDTQYF
TRBV28	NA	16	TRBD2	TRBJ2-3	TGTGCCAGCAGTCCGTCCGAAGCGGGAGGGATAGATACGCAGTATTTT	CASSPSEAGGIDTQYF
TRBV28	NA	11	NA	TRBJ1-1	TGTGCCACCATCGACTACACTGAAGCTTTCTTT	CATIDYTEAFF
TRBV7-3	NA	14	TRBD1	TRBJ2-5	TGTGCCAGCAGCCTCGGGACAGGAGAAGAGATCCAGTACTTC	CASSLGTGEEIQYF